This TCR beta chain was observed in a study of identical twins. Germline V CDR1 and CDR2: SGDLS, YYNGEE. Trimming at V came to 0 bases and at J to 6 bases, leaving 2 bases not matched to a gene. There are 14 residues in the CDR3. TCRdb redid the calling of the 5' RACE reads with MiXCR, one entry per CDR3 protein. Of 500,000 or so distinct CDR3 sequences in the sample, 20% to 25% were seen once. These data were also reused for a study on T cells expressing NK-cell markers.

This receptor was taken from a woman in her late teens or twenties in good health. The sample comprised CD4+ T cells sorted from blood. The chain is built from TRBV9 and TRBJ2-7; the match to TRBD1 covers 11 bases. The CDR3 here is CASSVGGTGGEQYF. The CDR3 nucleotides read TGTGCCAGCAGCGTAGGCGGGACAGGGGGCGAGCAGTACTTC.